The subject of this entry is one TCR beta chain. No antigen is known for it. The data were taken from a study of monozygotic twins with inflammatory bowel disease (dated by TCRdb to between 2017 and 2020). Regarding the study in general: The complete study included about 30 monozygotic twin pairs: 19 IBD-discordant Danish pairs and nine German pairs, of which four were IBD-concordant and five were IBD-discordant. The search for disease-associated traits relied mainly on comparing, within discordant pairs, IBD patients with their genetically identical healthy co-twins. Each individual had, on average, about 151 000 unique TCRalpha sequences and 181 000 unique TCRbeta sequences available for analysis. Summary of the overall study and its limitations: TCRbeta repertoire diversity, by inverse Simpson index, was decreased in IBD patients compared with their healthy co-twins. Because patients received different immunosuppressive treatments, the repertoires may have picked up extra background noise and variability between individuals. Repertoire similarity did not differ between concordant and discordant twins, possibly due to limited statistical power. Compared with healthy twins, IBD patients shared fewer clonotypes with other individuals, and the difference was most pronounced in patients with signs of disease activity. The analysis was unable to tell apart different T cell subtypes. No single strong signal or clonotype linked to IBD turned up in the results, so the idea that one exists was not supported.

From a lookup of the germline V gene, CDR1 and CDR2 are SGHRS and YFSETQ. Reading from cysteine to phenylalanine, the CDR3 counts 14 amino acids. The coding DNA is unavailable. From each donor, an approximately 2.5 ml peripheral blood sample was drawn into PAXgene tubes and stored at -80 degrees C. Without T cell sorting, total RNA was isolated from whole blood using the PAXgene blood miRNA kit on an automated QIAcube. Peripheral blood from monozygotic twin pairs who were concordant or discordant for inflammatory bowel disease underwent deep TCRalpha and TCRbeta repertoire profiling using unique molecular barcoding. Smoking habits were recorded for all twin pairs, and each individual was classified as a current, former or never smoker. Library preparation used 5' RACE. Each TCR library was prepared from about 4,000 ng of total RNA. cDNA was synthesized with SMARTScribe reverse transcriptase in eight separate reactions per sample. During cDNA synthesis, template switching introduced unique molecular identifiers that contained a 6-nucleotide sample barcode. Two nested PCRs of about 16 and 10 cycles amplified the TCRalpha and TCRbeta cDNA, and bead purification followed each PCR. Before amplification, cDNA was treated with uracil DNA-glycosylase and purified using the QIAquick PCR purification kit. The second PCR added Illumina TruSeq-compatible adapters along with sample-specific barcodes. TapeStation and Qubit were used to check library quality and concentration, and 4 to 6 ng of each library was pooled. Sequencing of the pooled libraries was done on an Illumina HiSeq2500 single-index Rapid Run using custom sequencing primers and 2 x 100 bp reads. In the source study's methods: PCR and sequencing errors were corrected by UMI-based consensus assembly using MiGEC version 1.2.6. MiXCR version 2.1.1 handled V(D)J alignment, clonotype assembly and CDR3 extraction. To normalise gene usage, clonotype sharing and MAIT/NKT TCR abundance, the analysis used the top 1000, 10 000 and 20 000 clonotypes per sample. Diversity was computed as the inverse Simpson index with the vegan R package after downsampling to 27 000 UMIs. Statistical testing used paired Mann-Whitney U tests on the discordant twin pairs and applied Benjamini-Hochberg correction for multiple testing. TCRdb reprocessed the reads, reporting each CDR3 protein sequence once and no DNA. TCRdb's processing, not the study's, gives the V and J calls here. The sample table includes about 450,000 distinct CDR3 sequences. The ten largest make up approximately 2.4% of the sample.

The sequencing sample was made of blood. The sequence is built from TRBV5-1 and TRBJ1-2; TCRdb selects TRBD1, and the lack of DNA leaves this call unchecked. The sequence came from a human donor with ulcerative colitis or Crohn's disease, or a healthy co-twin of an affected twin (not recorded which). The CDR3: CASSLEGETYGYTF. Reference TRBV5-1 and TRBJ1-2 proteins supply the regions before and after the CDR3; the full variable domain is: KAGVTQTPRYLIKTRGQQVTLSCSPISGHRSVSWYQQTPGQGLQFLFEYFSETQRNKGNFPGRFSGRQFSNSRSEMNVSTLELGDSALYLCASSLEGETYGYTFGSGTRLTVV.